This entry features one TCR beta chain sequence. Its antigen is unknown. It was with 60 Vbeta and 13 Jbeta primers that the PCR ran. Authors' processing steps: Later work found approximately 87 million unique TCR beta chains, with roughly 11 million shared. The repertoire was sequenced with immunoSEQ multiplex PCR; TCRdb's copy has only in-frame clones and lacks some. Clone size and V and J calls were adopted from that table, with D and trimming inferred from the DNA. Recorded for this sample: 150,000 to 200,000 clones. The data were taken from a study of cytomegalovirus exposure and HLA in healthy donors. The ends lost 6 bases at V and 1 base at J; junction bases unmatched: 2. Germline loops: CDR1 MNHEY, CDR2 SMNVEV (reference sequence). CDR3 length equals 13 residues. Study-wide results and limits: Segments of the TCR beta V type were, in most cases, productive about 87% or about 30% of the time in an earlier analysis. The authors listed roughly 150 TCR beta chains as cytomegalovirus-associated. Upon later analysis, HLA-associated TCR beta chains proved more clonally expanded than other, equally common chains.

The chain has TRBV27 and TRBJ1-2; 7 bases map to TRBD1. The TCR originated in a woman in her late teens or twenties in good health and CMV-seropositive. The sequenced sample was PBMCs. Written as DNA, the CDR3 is TGTGCCAGCAGCTGGGACAGTAACTATGGCTACACCTTC. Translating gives CASSWDSNYGYTF.